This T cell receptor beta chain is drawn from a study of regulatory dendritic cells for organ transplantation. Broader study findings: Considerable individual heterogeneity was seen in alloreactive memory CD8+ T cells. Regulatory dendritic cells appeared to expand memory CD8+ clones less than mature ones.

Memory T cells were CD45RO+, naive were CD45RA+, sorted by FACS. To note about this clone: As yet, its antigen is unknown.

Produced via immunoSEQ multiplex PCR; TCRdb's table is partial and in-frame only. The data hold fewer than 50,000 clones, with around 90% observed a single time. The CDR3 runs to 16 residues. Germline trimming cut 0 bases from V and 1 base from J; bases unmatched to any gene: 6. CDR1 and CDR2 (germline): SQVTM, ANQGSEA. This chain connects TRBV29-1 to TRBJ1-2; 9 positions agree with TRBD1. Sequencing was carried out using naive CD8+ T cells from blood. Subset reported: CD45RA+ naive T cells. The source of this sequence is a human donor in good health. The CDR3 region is CSVEDPWDRDNYGYTF. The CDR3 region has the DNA TGCAGCGTTGAAGATCCATGGGACAGGGATAACTATGGCTACACCTTC.